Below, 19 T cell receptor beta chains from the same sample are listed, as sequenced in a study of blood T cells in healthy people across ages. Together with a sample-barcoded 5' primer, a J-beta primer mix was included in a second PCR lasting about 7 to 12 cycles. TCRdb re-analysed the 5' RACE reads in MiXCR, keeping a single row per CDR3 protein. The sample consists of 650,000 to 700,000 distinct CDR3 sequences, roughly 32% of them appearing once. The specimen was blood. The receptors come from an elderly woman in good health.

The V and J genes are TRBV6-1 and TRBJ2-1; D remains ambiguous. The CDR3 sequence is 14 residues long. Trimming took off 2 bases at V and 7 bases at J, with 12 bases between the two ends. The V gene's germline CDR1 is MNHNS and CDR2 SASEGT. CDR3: CASSENTAWNEQFF. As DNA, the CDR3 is TGTGCCAGCAGTGAAAATACTGCATGGAATGAGCAGTTCTTC.

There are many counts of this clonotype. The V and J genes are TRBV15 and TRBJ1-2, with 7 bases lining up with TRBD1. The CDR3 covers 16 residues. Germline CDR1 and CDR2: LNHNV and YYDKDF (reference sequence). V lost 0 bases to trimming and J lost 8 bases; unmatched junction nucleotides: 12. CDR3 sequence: CATSRDTNIQGGGYTF. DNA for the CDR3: TGTGCCACCAGCAGAGATACGAACATTCAGGGGGGGGGCTACACCTTC.

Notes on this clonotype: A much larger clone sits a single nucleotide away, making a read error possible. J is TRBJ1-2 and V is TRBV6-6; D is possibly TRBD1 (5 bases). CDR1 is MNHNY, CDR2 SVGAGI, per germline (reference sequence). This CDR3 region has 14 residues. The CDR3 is CTSSPPGREHGYTF. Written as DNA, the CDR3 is TGTACCAGCAGTCCCCCTGGCAGGGAGCATGGCTACACCTTC.

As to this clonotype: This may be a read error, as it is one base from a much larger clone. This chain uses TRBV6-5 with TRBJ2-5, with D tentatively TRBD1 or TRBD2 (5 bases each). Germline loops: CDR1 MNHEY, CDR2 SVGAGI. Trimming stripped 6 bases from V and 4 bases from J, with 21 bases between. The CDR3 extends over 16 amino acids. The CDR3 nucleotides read TGTGCCAGCAGACCCGGGGTGCAGGGCTACCGAGAGACCCAGTACTTC. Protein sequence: CASRPGVQGYRETQYF.

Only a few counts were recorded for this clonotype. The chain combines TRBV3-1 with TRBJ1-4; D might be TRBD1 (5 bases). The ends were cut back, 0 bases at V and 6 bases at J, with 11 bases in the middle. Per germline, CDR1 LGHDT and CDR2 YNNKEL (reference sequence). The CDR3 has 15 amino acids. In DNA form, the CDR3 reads TGTGCCAGCAGCCAAGATCCCCAGGGTTATGAAAAACTGTTTTTT. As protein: CASSQDPQGYEKLFF. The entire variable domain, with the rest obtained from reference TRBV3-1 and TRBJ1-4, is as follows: DTAVSQTPKYLVTQMGNDKSIKCEQNLGHDTMYWYKQDSKKFLKIMFSYNNKELIINETVPNRFSPKSPDKAHLNLHINSLELGDSAVYFCASSQDPQGYEKLFFGSGTQLSVL.

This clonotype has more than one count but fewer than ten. The CDR3 sequence is CASSPTGIAGELFF. CDR3 nucleotide sequence: TGTGCCAGCAGCCCGACAGGGATTGCCGGGGAGCTGTTTTTT. J is TRBJ2-2 and V is TRBV12-3 or TRBV12-4; 7 bases map to TRBD1. Unmatched junction bases numbered 7, after V lost 6 bases and J lost 6 bases. The CDR3 is 14 amino acids.

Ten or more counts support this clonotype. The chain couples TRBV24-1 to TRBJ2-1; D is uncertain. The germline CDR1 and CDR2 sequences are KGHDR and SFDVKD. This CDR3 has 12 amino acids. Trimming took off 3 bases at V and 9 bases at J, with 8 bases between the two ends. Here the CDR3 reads CATSDPLSEQFF. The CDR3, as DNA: TGTGCCACCAGTGATCCCCTTTCTGAGCAGTTCTTC.

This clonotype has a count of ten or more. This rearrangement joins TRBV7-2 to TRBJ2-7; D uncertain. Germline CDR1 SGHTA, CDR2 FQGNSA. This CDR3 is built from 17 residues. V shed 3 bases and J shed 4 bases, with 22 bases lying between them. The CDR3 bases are TGTGCCAGCAGCTTGGGTATCGGCACGCGCCGAAGGTACGAGCAGTACTTC. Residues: CASSLGIGTRRRYEQYF.

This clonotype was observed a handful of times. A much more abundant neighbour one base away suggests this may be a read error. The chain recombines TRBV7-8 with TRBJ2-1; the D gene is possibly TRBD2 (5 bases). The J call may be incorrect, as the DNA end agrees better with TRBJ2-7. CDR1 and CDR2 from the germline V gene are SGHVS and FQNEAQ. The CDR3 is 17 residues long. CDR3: CASSLGWRAGAYNEQYF. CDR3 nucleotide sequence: TGTGCCAGCAGCTTAGGTTGGCGGGCTGGCGCCTACAATGAGCAGTACTTC.

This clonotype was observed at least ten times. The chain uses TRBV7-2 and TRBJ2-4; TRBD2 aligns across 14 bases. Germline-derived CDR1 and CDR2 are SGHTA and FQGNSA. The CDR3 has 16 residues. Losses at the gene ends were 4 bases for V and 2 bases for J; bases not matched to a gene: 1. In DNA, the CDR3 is TGTGCCAGCAGCTGGACTAGCGGGGGGCCCAAAAACATTCAGTACTTC. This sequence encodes CASSWTSGGPKNIQYF.

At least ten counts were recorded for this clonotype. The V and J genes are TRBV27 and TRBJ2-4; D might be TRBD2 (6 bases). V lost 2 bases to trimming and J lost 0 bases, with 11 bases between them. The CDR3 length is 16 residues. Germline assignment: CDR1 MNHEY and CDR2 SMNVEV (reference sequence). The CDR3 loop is CASSLQRVLAKNIQYF. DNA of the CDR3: TGTGCCAGCAGTTTACAGCGGGTACTAGCCAAAAACATTCAGTACTTC.

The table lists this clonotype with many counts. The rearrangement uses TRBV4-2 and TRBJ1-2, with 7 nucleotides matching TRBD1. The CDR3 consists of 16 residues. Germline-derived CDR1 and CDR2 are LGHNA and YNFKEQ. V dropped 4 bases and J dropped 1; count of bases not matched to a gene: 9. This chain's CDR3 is CASSPNDRENNYGYTF. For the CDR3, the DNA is TGTGCCAGCAGCCCCAACGACAGGGAGAATAACTATGGCTACACCTTC.

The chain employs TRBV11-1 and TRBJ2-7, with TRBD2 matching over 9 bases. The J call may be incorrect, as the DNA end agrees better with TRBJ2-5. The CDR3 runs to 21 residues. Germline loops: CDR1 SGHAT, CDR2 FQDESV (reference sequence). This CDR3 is CASSFPRNRGSSSGRDETQYF. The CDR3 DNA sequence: TGTGCCAGCAGCTTCCCCCGGAACAGGGGATCTAGTAGCGGGAGAGATGAGACCCAGTACTTC.

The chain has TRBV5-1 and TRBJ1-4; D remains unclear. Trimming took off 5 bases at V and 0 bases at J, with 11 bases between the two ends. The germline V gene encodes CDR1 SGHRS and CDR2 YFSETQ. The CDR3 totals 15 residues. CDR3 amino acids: CASSSGSSTNEKLFF. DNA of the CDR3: TGCGCCAGCAGTTCCGGGAGTTCAACTAATGAAAAACTGTTTTTT.

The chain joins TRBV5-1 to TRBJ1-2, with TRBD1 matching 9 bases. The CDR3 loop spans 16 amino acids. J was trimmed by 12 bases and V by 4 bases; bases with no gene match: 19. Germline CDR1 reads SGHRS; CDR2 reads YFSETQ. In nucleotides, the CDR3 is TGCGCCAGCAGCCCACGCCGGGGACAGGGAACGCAGGGCCACACCTTC. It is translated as CASSPRRGQGTQGHTF.

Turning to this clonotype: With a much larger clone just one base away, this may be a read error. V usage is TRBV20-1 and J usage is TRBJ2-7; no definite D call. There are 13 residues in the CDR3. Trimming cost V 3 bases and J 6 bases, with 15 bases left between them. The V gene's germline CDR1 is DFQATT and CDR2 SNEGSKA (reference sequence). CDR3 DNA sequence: TGCAGTGCTAGTCAGGTACAGCGTAGCGAGCAGTACTTC. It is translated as CSASQVQRSEQYF.

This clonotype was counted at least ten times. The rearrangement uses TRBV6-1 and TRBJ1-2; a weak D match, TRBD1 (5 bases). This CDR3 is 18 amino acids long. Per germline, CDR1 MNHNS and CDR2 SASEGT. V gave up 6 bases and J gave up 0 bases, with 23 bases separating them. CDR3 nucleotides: TGTGCCAGCAGGGGCTGGGTGTGGCAGGGCGGTACTAACTATGGCTACACCTTC. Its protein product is CASRGWVWQGGTNYGYTF.

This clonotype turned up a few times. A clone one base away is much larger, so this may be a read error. In nucleotides, the CDR3 is TGTGCCAGCAGGATCGGGGGGATCACAGATTCGCAGTATTTT. Encoded protein: CASRIGGITDSQYF. The chain is built from TRBV7-3 and TRBJ2-3, with 7 bases fitting TRBD2. The CDR3 covers 14 residues. CDR1 SGHTA and CDR2 FQGTGA come from the germline V gene.

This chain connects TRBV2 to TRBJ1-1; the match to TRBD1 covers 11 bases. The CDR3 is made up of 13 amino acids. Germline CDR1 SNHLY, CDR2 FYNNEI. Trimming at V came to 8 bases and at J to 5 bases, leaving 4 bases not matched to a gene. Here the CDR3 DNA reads TGTGCCAGCCACCGGGACAGGGGGACTGAAGCTTTCTTT. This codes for CASHRDRGTEAFF.